This record covers a single TCR beta chain. The data stem from a study of cytomegalovirus exposure and HLA in healthy donors. After removal of 8 bases from V and 5 bases from J, the junction contained 13 bases not matched to a gene. This CDR3 has 15 residues. The germline V gene encodes CDR1 LNHDA and CDR2 SQIVND (reference sequence). PCR primers comprised 60 Vbeta and 13 Jbeta primers. Only in-frame clones appear in the TCRdb table, and some are missing; sequencing was by immunoSEQ multiplex PCR. The data contain just over 200,000 clones, roughly 84% of them singletons. The chain has TRBV19 and TRBJ1-1, with TRBD1 identical over 8 bases. This TCR was recovered from a man aged 45-65 years in good health and CMV-seronegative. The sequencing input was PBMCs. CDR3 sequence reads: CASSLQGGFRTEAFF. The CDR3 DNA reads as TGTGCCAGTTCCTTACAGGGGGGATTCCGGACTGAAGCTTTCTTT.